Detailed here is one T cell receptor beta chain. Its antigen remains unidentified. The sample belongs to a study of cytomegalovirus exposure and HLA in healthy donors. Study conclusions and caveats: Analysis was carried out at a later point, and it linked a missense DCLRE1C variant to TCR beta V- and J-gene trimming. Some V segments, TRBV6-2 and TRBV6-3 among them, were indistinguishable and were therefore excluded. Reports state that TCR beta sequences accurately predicted most subjects' HLA-A and HLA-B alleles.

The CDR3 length is 18 residues. J gave up 8 bases and V 4 bases, and 19 bases lay outside the gene matches. Germline loops: CDR1 SGHDT, CDR2 YYEEEE. Primers for the PCR totalled 60 Vbeta and 13 Jbeta. Data came from immunoSEQ multiplex PCR; TCRdb stores just in-frame clones and leaves some out. The sample carries 120,000 or so clones, over 60% recorded once. Sequencing input: PBMCs. The clonotype comes from a woman in her forties in good health and CMV-seropositive. This chain connects TRBV5-6 to TRBJ2-5; TRBD2 aligns across 11 bases. The CDR3 nucleotides are TGTGCCAGCAGCATACCCCCCACTAGCGGGAGTCGCTCAGGTACCCAGTACTTC. As protein: CASSIPPTSGSRSGTQYF.